This T cell receptor (beta chain) was captured by sequencing in a study of cytomegalovirus exposure and HLA in healthy donors. Study results and caveats: Cytomegalovirus-associated status was assigned to 150 to 200 TCR beta chains. An Asian-associated ancestry cluster reportedly showed fewer N-insertions than the approximately 630-donor mean in a later analysis. A missense DCLRE1C variant was associated with V- and J-gene trimming of TCR beta chains in a later analysis, and an independent cohort replicated the association.

As for the donors, each was a healthy bone marrow donor. In the PCR, 60 Vbeta and 13 Jbeta primers were used. Repertoires were generated with immunoSEQ multiplex PCR, while TCRdb's copy carries only in-frame clones and drops some. Found here are 130,000 to 150,000 clones, 70% to 85% of them singletons; the top ten hold more than 9.5%. In the case of this clone: The antigen remains unidentified.

Sequencing was done on a sample of PBMCs. The source of this sequence is a woman aged 55-70 years in good health and CMV-seropositive.

CDR3 sequence: CASSLGGKDTQYF. The CDR3 nucleotides read TGTGCCAGCAGCTTAGGCGGTAAAGATACGCAGTATTTT. The V and J genes are TRBV13 and TRBJ2-3, with D unclear. The CDR3 has 13 residues. V lost 0 bases, J lost 5 bases, and 6 bases lay in between. Germline V gene sequence: CDR1 PRHDT, CDR2 FYEKMQ (reference sequence).